These T cell receptor beta chains were read from a single sample in a study of T cell repertoires in cytomegalovirus infection. TCRdb analysed the reads with MiXCR anew, one entry per CDR3 protein. The sample includes approximately 400,000 distinct CDR3 sequences, about a third of them seen just once. The material sequenced was PBMCs. Receptors originate from a human donor in good health (CMV status not recorded). Some clones in this sample may be carry-over from other donors' samples. Each CDR3 is given with its conserved first and last residue. The order of the fields is clone size, V gene, D gene, J gene, CDR3 DNA, CDR3 protein. The D gene is left open where the match is weak. Size is stated for part of the rows, as once, few or many counts, or as a class when the clone is expanded.

-	TRBV6-5	-	TRBJ2-5	TGTGCCAGCAGTTACCCTCTAGAAACAGTGGGCGGCGAGACCCAGTACTTC	CASSYPLETVGGETQYF
-	TRBV11-2	-	TRBJ2-1	TGTGCCAGCAGCTTAGGAGTCAATGAGCAGTTCTTC	CASSLGVNEQFF
few	TRBV5-5	-	TRBJ2-1	TGTGCCAGCAGCTTTTACGGGCAGGTTCAATACAATGAGCAGTTCTTC	CASSFYGQVQYNEQFF
few	TRBV7-3	TRBD2	TRBJ2-1	TGTGCCAGCAGCTTAACTGGCGGGGGGCTGTATGAGCAGTTCTTC	CASSLTGGGLYEQFF
-	TRBV7-9	-	TRBJ2-5	TGTGCCAGCAGGTCGGGGAAAGAGACCCAGTACTTC	CASRSGKETQYF
-	TRBV28	TRBD2	TRBJ2-5	TGTGCCAGCAGTCCGGGACTAGCGGGGGGGCCGCTTTTCCAAGCGACCCAGTACTTC	CASSPGLAGGPLFQATQYF
-	TRBV12-3/TRBV12-4	TRBD1	TRBJ2-3	TGTGCCAGCAGTCCTCAGCAGGGGGCTTGGGGCACAGATACGCAGTATTTT	CASSPQQGAWGTDTQYF
-	TRBV28	-	TRBJ1-2	TGTGCCAGCAGCTTACAGGCTCATGGCTACCCCTTC	CASSLQAHGYPF
-	TRBV5-4	-	TRBJ2-1	TGTGCCAGCAGCTTGGCCGCAGATGCAGGGGCCCATGAGCAGTTCTTC	CASSLAADAGAHEQFF
-	TRBV6-5	-	TRBJ1-2	TGTGCCAGCAGTTACTCGGGCAGCCTCTATGGCTACACCTTC	CASSYSGSLYGYTF
few	TRBV7-3	TRBD1	TRBJ1-1	TGTGCCAGCAGCTTACAGGCGACAGGGACCCTGAACACTGAAGCTTTCTTT	CASSLQATGTLNTEAFF
-	TRBV6-6	-	TRBJ2-3	TGTGCCAGCAGTTACGACTCCTTAGATACGCAGTATTTT	CASSYDSLDTQYF
many	TRBV7-2	-	TRBJ2-7	TGTGCCAGCAGCTTAGGTCGGTTCGAAACCTACGAGCAGTACTTC	CASSLGRFETYEQYF
-	TRBV25-1	-	TRBJ2-7	TGTGCCAGCAGTATGGATGTAGCCTACGAGCAGTACTTC	CASSMDVAYEQYF
-	TRBV20-1	-	TRBJ2-3	TGCAGTGCTAGGATCGACCCGGGTACGGTGACAGTTGCTCGAGATACGCAGTATTTT	CSARIDPGTVTVARDTQYF
-	TRBV4-2	-	TRBJ1-2	TGTGCCAGCAGCCTTCGGACGGCCGATGGCTACACCTTC	CASSLRTADGYTF
-	TRBV2	TRBD1	TRBJ1-1	TGTGCCAGCAGTCCGGACAGGGGGTTACACACTGAAGCTTTCTTT	CASSPDRGLHTEAFF
many	TRBV7-8	TRBD1	TRBJ1-1	TGTGCCAGCAGCTTAGTAGCTGGACAGGGGGTGAACACTGAAGCTTTCTTT	CASSLVAGQGVNTEAFF
-	TRBV6-5	-	TRBJ1-3	TGTGCCAGCAGTTACTCGACACGGACGTTCTACTCTGGAAACACCATATATTTT	CASSYSTRTFYSGNTIYF
-	TRBV11-2	TRBD1	TRBJ1-4	TGTGCCAGCAGCCTGCGTCAGACAGGGTTGTCTGAAAAACTGTTTTTT	CASSLRQTGLSEKLFF
-	TRBV18	TRBD1	TRBJ2-7	TGTGCCAGCTCACCGTACCCGGGACAGTCGTACGAGCAGTACTTC	CASSPYPGQSYEQYF
few	TRBV6-6	-	TRBJ1-5	TGTGCCAGCAGCCCCTCGGGACGGACATATAGCAATCAGCCCCAGCATTTT	CASSPSGRTYSNQPQHF
-	TRBV19	-	TRBJ2-3	TGTGCCAGTAGTACCCCCCCTACAACCGCTACAGATACGCAGTATTTT	CASSTPPTTATDTQYF
-	TRBV11-3	-	TRBJ2-1	TGTGCCAGCAGCCCGAGGGGCAGCTCCTACAATGAGCAGTTCTTC	CASSPRGSSYNEQFF
-	TRBV4-1	-	TRBJ1-1	TGCGCCAGCAGCGGGGACCTCGGCATGAACACTGAAGCTTTCTTT	CASSGDLGMNTEAFF
-	TRBV6-2/TRBV6-3	-	TRBJ1-5	TGTGCCAGCAGTTACCGTGGCAGGGTCCAAGTGAATGGCAATCAGCCCCAGCATTTT	CASSYRGRVQVNGNQPQHF
-	TRBV7-2	-	TRBJ2-7	TGTGCCAGCAGCTGGGGGGGCAGGCGGGGGTCCTACGAGCAGTACTTC	CASSWGGRRGSYEQYF
few	TRBV7-6	TRBD2	TRBJ2-7	TGTGCCATCCGGGGGGGTAGAGCCTACGAGCAGTACTTC	CAIRGGRAYEQYF
few	TRBV6-6	TRBD1	TRBJ2-2	TGTGCCAGCATCCCGGGACAGTTGAACACCGGGGAGCTGTTTTTT	CASIPGQLNTGELFF
few	TRBV7-6	-	TRBJ1-4	TGTGCCAGCAGTCGTGGGGCAACTAATGAAAAACTGTTTTTT	CASSRGATNEKLFF
few	TRBV24-1	-	TRBJ2-3	TGTGCCACCAGTGATTTTTTGGGTCAAATAGTTTTT	CATSDFLGQIVF
few	TRBV7-2	-	TRBJ2-7	TGTGCCAGCAGCCCCTCAGGGGCCGGGAGCGAGCAGTACTTC	CASSPSGAGSEQYF
-	TRBV7-6	-	TRBJ1-3	TGTGCCAGCAGCCAGACGTTTGGCGCTGGAAACACCATATATTTT	CASSQTFGAGNTIYF
many	TRBV12-3/TRBV12-4	TRBD1	TRBJ2-5	TGTGCCAGCAGCCTTGCCCCCGGACAGGGTGCAGAGACCCAGTACTTC	CASSLAPGQGAETQYF
-	TRBV12-3/TRBV12-4	TRBD1	TRBJ2-7	TGTGCCAGCAGGCCCAACAGGGGTGGTCCCTACGAGCAGTACTTC	CASRPNRGGPYEQYF
-	TRBV20-1	-	TRBJ1-1	TGCAGTGCTAGAGTGGGTAGGTTGAACACTGAAGCTTTCTTT	CSARVGRLNTEAFF
-	TRBV20-1	-	TRBJ2-2	TGCAGTGCTAGAGATCTTACAGAGGCGAACACCGGGGAGCTGTTTTTT	CSARDLTEANTGELFF
-	TRBV19	-	TRBJ1-1	TGTGCCAGTAGTGGGGCAGGGAACACTGAAGCTTTCTTT	CASSGAGNTEAFF
few	TRBV6-2/TRBV6-3	-	TRBJ2-7	TGTGCCAGCAGAAGCCCAGGGGCCGGCTACGAGCAGTACTTC	CASRSPGAGYEQYF
few	TRBV7-2	-	TRBJ1-2	TGTGCCAGCAGCTCAGAGAGGGCGTCTAACTATGGCTACACCTTC	CASSSERASNYGYTF
few	TRBV20-1	TRBD1	TRBJ2-1	TGCAGCCTATACGGGACAGGGGATTTGAATGAGCAGTTCTTC	CSLYGTGDLNEQFF
many	TRBV6-5	TRBD1	TRBJ2-4	TGTGCCAGCAGTTACAGGGACCCCCGGGACAGGGTAGCCAAAAACATTCAGTACTTC	CASSYRDPRDRVAKNIQYF
few	TRBV2	-	TRBJ2-1	TGTGCCAGCAAAGACAGGACCAATGAGCAGTTCTTC	CASKDRTNEQFF
-	TRBV19	TRBD2	TRBJ2-5	TGTGCCAGTGCCCGACTAGCGGGGGAGCAAGAGACCCAGTACTTC	CASARLAGEQETQYF
-	TRBV2	-	TRBJ2-3	TGTGCCAGCAGAAGCCGGGATACGCAGTATTTT	CASRSRDTQYF
-	TRBV4-3	-	TRBJ1-1	TGCGCCAGCAGCCAAGTTCCCTCGGCAGGGAGGAAGGGAGCTTTCTTT	CASSQVPSAGRKGAFF
-	TRBV11-1	-	TRBJ1-4	TGTGCCAGCAGCTTAGGAGACAGCCTTAATGAAAAACTGTTTTTT	CASSLGDSLNEKLFF
few	TRBV6-2/TRBV6-3	TRBD1	TRBJ1-5	TGTGCCAGCAGCGACAGGGGGCCTCAGCCCCAGCATTTT	CASSDRGPQPQHF
-	TRBV4-1	TRBD2	TRBJ2-3	TGCGCCAGCAGCCAAGAACTAGCGGGGGCCGCTAGCACAGATACGCAGTATTTT	CASSQELAGAASTDTQYF
few	TRBV10-3	-	TRBJ2-1	TGTGCCATCAGTGAGTGGCAATTGGGACATTCATACAATGAGCAGTTCTTC	CAISEWQLGHSYNEQFF
few	TRBV5-1	-	TRBJ1-1	TGCGCCAGCAGCTTGGGTTCAGCTACTGAAGCTTTCTTT	CASSLGSATEAFF
-	TRBV7-9	TRBD1	TRBJ2-7	TGTGCCAGCAGCTTAGCGGGGACAGGGTTCTCCTACGAGCAGTACTTC	CASSLAGTGFSYEQYF
few	TRBV20-1	-	TRBJ1-4	TGCAGTGCTATCGACCAGGATAATGAAAAACTGTTTTTT	CSAIDQDNEKLFF
-	TRBV6-6	-	TRBJ1-1	TGTGCCAGCAGTTACTCGAATGTGGGTGAAGCTTTCTTT	CASSYSNVGEAFF
-	TRBV7-6	TRBD2	TRBJ2-1	TGTGCCAGCAGCTCACCAACTAGCGGGGGGACAAGTGAGCATTTCTTC	CASSSPTSGGTSEHFF
-	TRBV30	-	TRBJ2-5	TGTGCCTGGAGTGTTCGGGCCAGCCTCCAAGAGACCCAGTACTTC	CAWSVRASLQETQYF
once	TRBV5-5	TRBD1	TRBJ1-1	TGTGCCAGCAGCGGCGAGGGACAGGTGAACACTGAAGATTTCTTT	CASSGEGQVNTEDFF
many	TRBV12-3/TRBV12-4	-	TRBJ2-3	TGTGCCAGCAGTTTCCTCAACCCCACAGATACGCAGTATTTT	CASSFLNPTDTQYF
-	TRBV6-2/TRBV6-3	-	TRBJ1-6	TGTGCCAGCAGTTACTTCTCGGGGAATAATTCACCCCTCCACTTT	CASSYFSGNNSPLHF
few	TRBV7-9	-	TRBJ2-3	TGTGCCAGCAGCTTAGGAGGAAGGTCGGGCGCTAGCACAGATACGCAGTATTTT	CASSLGGRSGASTDTQYF